This TCR beta chain comes out of a study of blood T cell repertoires in COVID-19. Sequenced by immunoSEQ multiplex PCR; TCRdb stores in-frame clones only, minus some. The table lists about 210,000 clones, around 84% of them singletons. The V end lost 5 bases, the J end lost 9 bases, and 20 bases lay between the germline ends. CDR1 MNHEY and CDR2 SMNVEV come from the germline V gene (reference sequence). This CDR3 region has 15 residues. The sample taken for sequencing was PBMCs or T cells enriched from blood (not recorded which). The chain carries TRBV27 and TRBJ1-3; maybe TRBD1 (5 bases). This sequence was found in a man between 35 and 55 years old who had recovered from COVID-19. The CDR3 here is CASSTIDQGGTTIYF. In DNA form, the CDR3 reads TGTGCCAGCAGTACCATCGACCAGGGCGGGACCACCATATATTTT.